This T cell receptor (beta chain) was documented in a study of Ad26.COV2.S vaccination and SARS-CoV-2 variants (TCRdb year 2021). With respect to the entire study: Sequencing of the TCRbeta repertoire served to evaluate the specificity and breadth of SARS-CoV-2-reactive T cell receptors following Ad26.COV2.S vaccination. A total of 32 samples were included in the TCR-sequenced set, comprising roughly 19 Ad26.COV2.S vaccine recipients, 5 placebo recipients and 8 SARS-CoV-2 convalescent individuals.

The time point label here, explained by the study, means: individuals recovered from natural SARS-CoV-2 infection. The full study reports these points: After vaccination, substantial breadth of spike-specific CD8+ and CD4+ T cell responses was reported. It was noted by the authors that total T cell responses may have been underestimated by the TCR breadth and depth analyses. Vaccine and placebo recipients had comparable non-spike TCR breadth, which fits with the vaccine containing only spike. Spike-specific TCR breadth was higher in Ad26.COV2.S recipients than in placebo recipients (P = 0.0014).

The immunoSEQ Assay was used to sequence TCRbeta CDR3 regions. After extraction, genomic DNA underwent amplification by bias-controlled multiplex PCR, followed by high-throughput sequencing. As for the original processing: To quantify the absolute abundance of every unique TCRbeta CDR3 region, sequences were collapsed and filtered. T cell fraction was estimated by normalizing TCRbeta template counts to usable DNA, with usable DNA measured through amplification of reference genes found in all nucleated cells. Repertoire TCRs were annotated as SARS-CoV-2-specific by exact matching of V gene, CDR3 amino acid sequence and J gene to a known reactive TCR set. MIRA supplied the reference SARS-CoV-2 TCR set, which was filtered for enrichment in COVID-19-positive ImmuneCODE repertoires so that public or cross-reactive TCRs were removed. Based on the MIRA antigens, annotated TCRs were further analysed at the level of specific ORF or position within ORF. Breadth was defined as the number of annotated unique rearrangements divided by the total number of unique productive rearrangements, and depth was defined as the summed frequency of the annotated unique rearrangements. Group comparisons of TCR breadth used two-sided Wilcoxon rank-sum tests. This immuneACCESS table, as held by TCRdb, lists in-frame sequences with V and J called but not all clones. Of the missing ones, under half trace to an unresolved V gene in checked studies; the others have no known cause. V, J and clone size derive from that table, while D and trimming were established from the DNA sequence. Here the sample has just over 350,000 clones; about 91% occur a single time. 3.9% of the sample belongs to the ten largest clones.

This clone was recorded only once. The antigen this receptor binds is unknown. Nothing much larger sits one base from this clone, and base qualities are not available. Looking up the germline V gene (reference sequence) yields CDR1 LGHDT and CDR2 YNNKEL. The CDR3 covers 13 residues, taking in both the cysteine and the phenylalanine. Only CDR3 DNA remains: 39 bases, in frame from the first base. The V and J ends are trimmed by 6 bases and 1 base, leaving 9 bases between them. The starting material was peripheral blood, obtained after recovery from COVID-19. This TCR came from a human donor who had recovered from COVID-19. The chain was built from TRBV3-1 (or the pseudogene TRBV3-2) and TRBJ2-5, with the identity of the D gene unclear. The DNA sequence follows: TGTGCCAGCAGTCCATGGGCCCAAGAGACCCAGTACTTC. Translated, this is CASSPWAQETQYF.